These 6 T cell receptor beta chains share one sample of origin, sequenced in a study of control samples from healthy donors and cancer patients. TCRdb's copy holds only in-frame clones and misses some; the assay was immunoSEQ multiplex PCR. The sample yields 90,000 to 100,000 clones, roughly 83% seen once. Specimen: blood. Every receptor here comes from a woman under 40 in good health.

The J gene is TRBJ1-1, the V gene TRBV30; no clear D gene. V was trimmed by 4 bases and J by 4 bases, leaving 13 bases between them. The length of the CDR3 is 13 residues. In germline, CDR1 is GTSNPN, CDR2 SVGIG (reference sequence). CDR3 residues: CAWTHVVTTEAFF. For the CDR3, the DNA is TGTGCCTGGACGCATGTGGTTACCACTGAAGCTTTCTTT.

CDR3 amino acids: CASSEEDGTGVSPLHF. CDR3 bases: TGTGCCAGCAGTGAGGAGGACGGGACAGGGGTCTCACCCCTCCACTTT. This chain links TRBV6-1 with TRBJ1-6, with 10 bases identical to TRBD1. The CDR3 is 16 residues long. Germline V gives CDR1 MNHNS, CDR2 SASEGT. Germline trimming cut 3 bases from V and 10 bases from J; bases unmatched to any gene: 9.

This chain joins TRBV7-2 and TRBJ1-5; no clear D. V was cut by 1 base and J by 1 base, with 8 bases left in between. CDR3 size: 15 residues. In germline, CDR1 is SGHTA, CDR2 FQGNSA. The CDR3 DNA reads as TGTGCCAGCAGCTTAGATGTACTAAGCAATCAGCCCCAGCATTTT. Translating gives CASSLDVLSNQPQHF.

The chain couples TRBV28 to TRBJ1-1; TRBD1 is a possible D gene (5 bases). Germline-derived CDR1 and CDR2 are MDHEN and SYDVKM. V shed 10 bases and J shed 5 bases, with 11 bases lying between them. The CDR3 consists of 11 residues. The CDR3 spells CATQGWTEAFF. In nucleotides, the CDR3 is TGTGCCACCCAGGGATGGACTGAAGCTTTCTTT.

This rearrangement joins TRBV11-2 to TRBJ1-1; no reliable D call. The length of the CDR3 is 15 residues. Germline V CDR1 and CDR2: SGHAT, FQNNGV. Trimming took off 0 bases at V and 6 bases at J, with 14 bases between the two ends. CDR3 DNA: TGTGCCAGCAGCTTAGACACCCTAGTAAGCGCTGAAGCTTTCTTT. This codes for CASSLDTLVSAEAFF.

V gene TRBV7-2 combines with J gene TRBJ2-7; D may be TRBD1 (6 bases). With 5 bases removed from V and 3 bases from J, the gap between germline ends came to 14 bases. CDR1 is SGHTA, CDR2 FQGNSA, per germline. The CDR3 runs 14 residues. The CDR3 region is CASSADSLLYEQYF. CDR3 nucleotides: TGTGCCAGCAGCGCGGACAGCCTCCTCTACGAGCAGTACTTC.